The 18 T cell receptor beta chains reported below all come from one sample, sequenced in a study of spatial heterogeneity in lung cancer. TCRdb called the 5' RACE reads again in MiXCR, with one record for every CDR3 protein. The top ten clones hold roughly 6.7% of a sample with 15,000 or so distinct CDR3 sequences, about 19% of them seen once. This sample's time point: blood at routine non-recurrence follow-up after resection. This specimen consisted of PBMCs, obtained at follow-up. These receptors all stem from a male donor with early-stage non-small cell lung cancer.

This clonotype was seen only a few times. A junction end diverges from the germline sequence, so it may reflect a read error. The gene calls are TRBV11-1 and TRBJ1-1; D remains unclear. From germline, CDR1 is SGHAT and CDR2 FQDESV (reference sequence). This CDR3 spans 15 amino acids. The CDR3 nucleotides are TGTGCCAGCAGCTCCATTTTAGCCGCGAACACTGAAGCCTTCTTT. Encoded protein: CASSSILAANTEAFF.

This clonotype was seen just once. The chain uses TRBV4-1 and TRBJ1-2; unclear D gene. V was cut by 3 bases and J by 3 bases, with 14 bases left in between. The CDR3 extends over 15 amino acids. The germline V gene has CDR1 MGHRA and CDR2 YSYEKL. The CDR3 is CASSQEPLTDYGYTF. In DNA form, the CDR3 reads TGCGCCAGCAGCCAGGAGCCCCTCACAGACTATGGCTACACCTTC.

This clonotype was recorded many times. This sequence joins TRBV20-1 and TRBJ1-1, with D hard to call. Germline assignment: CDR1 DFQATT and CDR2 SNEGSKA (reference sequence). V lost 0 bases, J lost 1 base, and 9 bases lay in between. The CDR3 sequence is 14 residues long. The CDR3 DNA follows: TGCAGTGCTAGAGATCAACGGCCGAACACTGAAGCTTTCTTT. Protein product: CSARDQRPNTEAFF.

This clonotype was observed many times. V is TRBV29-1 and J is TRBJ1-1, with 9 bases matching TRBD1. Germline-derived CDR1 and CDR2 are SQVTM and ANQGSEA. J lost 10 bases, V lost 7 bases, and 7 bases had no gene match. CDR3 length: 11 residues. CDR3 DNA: TGCAGCGCCTCCGGGACAGGGAGAGCTTTCTTT. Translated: CSASGTGRAFF.

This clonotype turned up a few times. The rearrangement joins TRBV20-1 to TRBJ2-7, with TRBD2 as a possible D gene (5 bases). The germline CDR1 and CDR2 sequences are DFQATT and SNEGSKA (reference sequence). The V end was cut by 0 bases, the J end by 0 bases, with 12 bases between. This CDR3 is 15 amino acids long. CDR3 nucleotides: TGCAGTGCTAGAGAGTCCGCAGGACTCTCCTACGAGCAGTACTTC. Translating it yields CSARESAGLSYEQYF.

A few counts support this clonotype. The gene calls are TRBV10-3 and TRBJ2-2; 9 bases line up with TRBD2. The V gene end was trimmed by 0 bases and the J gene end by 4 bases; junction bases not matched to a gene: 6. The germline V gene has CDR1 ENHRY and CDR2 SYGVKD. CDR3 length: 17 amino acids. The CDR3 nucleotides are TGTGCCATCAGTGAGTCTGGGCTAGCGGGGATCACCGGGGAGCTGTTTTTT. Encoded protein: CAISESGLAGITGELFF.

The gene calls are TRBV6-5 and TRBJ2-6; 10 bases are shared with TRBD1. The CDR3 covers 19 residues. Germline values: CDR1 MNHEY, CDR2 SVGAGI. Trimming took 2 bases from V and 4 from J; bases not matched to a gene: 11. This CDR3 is CASSYRTGGIAGGANVLTF. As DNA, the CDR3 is TGTGCCAGCAGTTACCGGACAGGGGGGATTGCGGGCGGGGCCAACGTCCTGACTTTC.

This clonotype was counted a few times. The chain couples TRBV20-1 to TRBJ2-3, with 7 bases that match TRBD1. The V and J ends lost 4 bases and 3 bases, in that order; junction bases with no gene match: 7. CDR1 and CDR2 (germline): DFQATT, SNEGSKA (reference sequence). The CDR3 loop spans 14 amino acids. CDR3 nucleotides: TGCAGTGCTAAGCCGGGACAGCAGACAGATACGCAGTATTTT. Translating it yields CSAKPGQQTDTQYF.

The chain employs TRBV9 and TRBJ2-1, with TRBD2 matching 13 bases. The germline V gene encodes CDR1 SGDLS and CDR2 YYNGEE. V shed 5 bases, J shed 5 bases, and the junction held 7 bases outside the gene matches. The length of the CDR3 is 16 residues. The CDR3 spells CASSAGLAGFDNEQFF. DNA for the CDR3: TGTGCCAGCAGTGCGGGACTAGCGGGGTTCGACAATGAGCAGTTCTTC.

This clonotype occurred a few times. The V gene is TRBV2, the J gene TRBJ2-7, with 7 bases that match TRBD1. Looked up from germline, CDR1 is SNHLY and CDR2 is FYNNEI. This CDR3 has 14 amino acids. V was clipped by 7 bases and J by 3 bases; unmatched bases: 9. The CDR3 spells CASIPDRSSYEQYF. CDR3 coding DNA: TGTGCCAGCATCCCGGACAGGTCAAGCTACGAGCAGTACTTC.

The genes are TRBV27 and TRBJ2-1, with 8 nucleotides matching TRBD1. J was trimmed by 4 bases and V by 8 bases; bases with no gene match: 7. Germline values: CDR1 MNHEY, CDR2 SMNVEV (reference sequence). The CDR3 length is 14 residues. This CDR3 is CASQTGGIYNEQFF. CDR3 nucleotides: TGTGCCAGCCAAACAGGGGGAATATACAATGAGCAGTTCTTC.

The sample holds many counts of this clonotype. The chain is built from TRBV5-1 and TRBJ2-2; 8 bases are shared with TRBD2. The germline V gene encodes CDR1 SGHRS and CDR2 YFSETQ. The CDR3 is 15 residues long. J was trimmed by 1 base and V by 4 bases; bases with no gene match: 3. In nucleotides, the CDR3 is TGCGCCAGCAGCGGAACTAGCGGGAACACCGGGGAGCTGTTTTTT. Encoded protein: CASSGTSGNTGELFF.

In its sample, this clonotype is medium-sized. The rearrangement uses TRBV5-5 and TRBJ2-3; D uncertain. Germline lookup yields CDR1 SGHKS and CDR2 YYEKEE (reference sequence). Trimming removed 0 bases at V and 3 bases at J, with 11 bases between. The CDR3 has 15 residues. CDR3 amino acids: CASSLEGGETDTQYF. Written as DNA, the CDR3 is TGTGCCAGCAGCTTGGAGGGTGGAGAAACAGATACGCAGTATTTT.

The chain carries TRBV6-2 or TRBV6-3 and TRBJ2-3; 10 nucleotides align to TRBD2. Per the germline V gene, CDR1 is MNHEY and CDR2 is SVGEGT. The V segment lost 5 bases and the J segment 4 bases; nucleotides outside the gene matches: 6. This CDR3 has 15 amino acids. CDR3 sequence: CASSQASGGPDTQYF. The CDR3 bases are TGTGCCAGCAGTCAGGCTAGCGGGGGTCCAGATACGCAGTATTTT.

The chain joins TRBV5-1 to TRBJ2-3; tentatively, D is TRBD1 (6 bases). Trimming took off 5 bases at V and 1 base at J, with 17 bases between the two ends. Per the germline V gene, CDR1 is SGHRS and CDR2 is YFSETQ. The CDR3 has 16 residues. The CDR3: CASRQQGRGGTDTQYF. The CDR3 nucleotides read TGCGCCAGCAGGCAACAGGGAAGAGGAGGCACAGATACGCAGTATTTT.

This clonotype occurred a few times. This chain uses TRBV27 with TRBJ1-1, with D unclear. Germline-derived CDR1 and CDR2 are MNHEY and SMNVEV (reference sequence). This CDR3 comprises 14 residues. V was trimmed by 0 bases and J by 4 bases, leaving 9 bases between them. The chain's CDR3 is CASSLSGTVTEAFF. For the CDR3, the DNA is TGTGCCAGCAGTTTATCGGGTACGGTCACTGAAGCTTTCTTT.

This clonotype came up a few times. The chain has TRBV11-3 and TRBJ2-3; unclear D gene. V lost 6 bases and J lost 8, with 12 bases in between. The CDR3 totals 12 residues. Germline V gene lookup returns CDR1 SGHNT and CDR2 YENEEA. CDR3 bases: TGTGCCAGCAGGAGTAGAGGCGGTACGCAGTATTTT. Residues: CASRSRGGTQYF. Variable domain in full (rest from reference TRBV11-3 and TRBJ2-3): EAGVVQSPRYKIIEKKQPVAFWCNPISGHNTLYWYLQNLGQGPELLIRYENEEAVDDSQLPKDRFSAERLKGVDSTLKIQPAELGDSAVYLCASRSRGGTQYFGPGTRLTVL.

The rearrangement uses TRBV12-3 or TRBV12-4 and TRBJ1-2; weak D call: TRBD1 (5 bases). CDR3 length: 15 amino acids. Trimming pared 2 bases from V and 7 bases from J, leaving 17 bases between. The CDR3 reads CASSLLGAGITGYTF. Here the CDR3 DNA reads TGTGCCAGCAGTTTATTAGGGGCAGGGATTACTGGCTACACCTTC.